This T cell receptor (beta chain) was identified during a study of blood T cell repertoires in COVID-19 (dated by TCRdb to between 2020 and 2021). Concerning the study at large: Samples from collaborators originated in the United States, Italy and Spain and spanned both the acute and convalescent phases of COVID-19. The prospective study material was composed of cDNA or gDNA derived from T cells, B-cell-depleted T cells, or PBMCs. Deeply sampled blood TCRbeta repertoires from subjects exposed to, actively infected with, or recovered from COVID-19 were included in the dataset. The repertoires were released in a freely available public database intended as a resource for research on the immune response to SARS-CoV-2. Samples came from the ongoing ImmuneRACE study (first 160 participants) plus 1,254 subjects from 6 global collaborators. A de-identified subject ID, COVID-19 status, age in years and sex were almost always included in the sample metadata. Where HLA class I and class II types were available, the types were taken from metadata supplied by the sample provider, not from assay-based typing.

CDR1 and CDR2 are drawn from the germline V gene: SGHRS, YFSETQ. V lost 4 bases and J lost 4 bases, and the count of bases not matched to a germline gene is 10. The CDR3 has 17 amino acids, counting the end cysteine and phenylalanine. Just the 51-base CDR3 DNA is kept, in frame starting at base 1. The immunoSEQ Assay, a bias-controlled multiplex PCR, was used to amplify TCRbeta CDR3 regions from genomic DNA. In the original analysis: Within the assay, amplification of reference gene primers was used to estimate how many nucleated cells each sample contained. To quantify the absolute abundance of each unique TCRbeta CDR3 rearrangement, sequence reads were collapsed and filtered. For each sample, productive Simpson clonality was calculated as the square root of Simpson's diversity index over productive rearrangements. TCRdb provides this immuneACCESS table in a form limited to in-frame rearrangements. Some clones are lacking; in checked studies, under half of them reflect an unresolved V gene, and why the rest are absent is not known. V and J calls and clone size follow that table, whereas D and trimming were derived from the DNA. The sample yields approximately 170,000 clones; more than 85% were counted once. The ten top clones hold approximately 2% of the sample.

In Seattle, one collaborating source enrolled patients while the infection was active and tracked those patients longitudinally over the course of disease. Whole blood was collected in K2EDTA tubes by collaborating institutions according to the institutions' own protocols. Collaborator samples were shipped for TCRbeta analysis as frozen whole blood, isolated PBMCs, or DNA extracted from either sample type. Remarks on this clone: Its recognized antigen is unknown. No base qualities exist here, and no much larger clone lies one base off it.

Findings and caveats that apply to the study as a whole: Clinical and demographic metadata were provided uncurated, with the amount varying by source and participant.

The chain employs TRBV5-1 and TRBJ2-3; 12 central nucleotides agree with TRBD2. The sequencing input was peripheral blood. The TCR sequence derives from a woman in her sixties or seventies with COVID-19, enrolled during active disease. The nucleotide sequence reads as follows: TGCGCCAGCAGCCCTGCCCGACTAGCGGGGGTGCCAGATACGCAGTATTTT. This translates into CASSPARLAGVPDTQYF.